This TCR beta chain was recorded in a study of shared clonotypes between healthy human individuals. Produced via immunoSEQ multiplex PCR; TCRdb's table is partial and in-frame only. The repertoire consists of around 990,000 clones, with about 80% occurring once and the leading ten covering roughly 0.82%. Trimming stripped 11 bases from V and 5 bases from J, with 25 bases between. This CDR3 spans 16 amino acids. Germline CDR1 MDHEN, CDR2 SYDVKM. Sequences were obtained from memory CD4+ T cells from PBMCs. Subset noted: CD45RA-negative fraction. The TCR comes from a man in his late teens or twenties in good health. Some clones in this sample may be carry-over from other donors' samples. The rearrangement uses TRBV28 and TRBJ1-5; D might be TRBD1 (5 bases). CDR3 loop: CASIAVSKWGYQPQHF. The CDR3 region has the DNA TGTGCCTCAATCGCAGTCTCGAAGTGGGGGTATCAGCCCCAGCATTTT.